A single sample is the source of the 5 T cell receptor beta chains below, sequenced in a study of blood T cell repertoires in COVID-19. Only in-frame clones appear in the TCRdb table, and some are missing; sequencing was by immunoSEQ multiplex PCR. The table has more than 250,000 clones, around 90% seen once. Sequencing was done on a sample of PBMCs or T cells enriched from blood (not recorded which). These receptors came from a young woman who had recovered from COVID-19.

V usage is TRBV18 and J usage is TRBJ1-5; a weak D match, TRBD1 (6 bases). With 2 bases removed from V and 4 bases from J, the gap between germline ends came to 9 bases. The germline V gene encodes CDR1 KGHSH and CDR2 LQKENI. The CDR3 spans 14 residues. CDR3 DNA sequence: TGTGCCAGCTCACCATCTCAGGGGAATCAGCCCCAGCATTTT. This sequence encodes CASSPSQGNQPQHF.

The chain recombines TRBV6-4 with TRBJ2-1, with 10 positions matching TRBD2. J gave up 7 bases and V 5 bases, and 8 bases lay outside the gene matches. CDR3 length equals 15 residues. In germline, CDR1 is MRHNA, CDR2 SNTAGT. CDR3 region: CASSPLAGVSNEQFF. In DNA form, the CDR3 reads TGTGCCAGCAGTCCTCTAGCGGGAGTATCAAATGAGCAGTTCTTC.

This chain links TRBV28 with TRBJ1-2; D is unresolved. This CDR3 is 13 amino acids long. The V and J ends lost 6 bases and 4 bases respectively, with 12 bases between them. Per germline, CDR1 MDHEN and CDR2 SYDVKM. CDR3 nucleotides: TGTGCCAGCAGATCCGACATGTCCTATGGCTACACCTTC. Translating it yields CASRSDMSYGYTF.

V gene TRBV5-4 combines with J gene TRBJ2-1, with TRBD2 as a possible D gene (6 bases). The germline V gene encodes CDR1 SGHNT and CDR2 YYREEE (reference sequence). CDR3 length: 17 residues. V lost 5 bases and J lost 0, with 18 bases in between. The CDR3 sequence: CASRHGGGRSSYNEQFF. CDR3 DNA: TGTGCCAGCAGACACGGGGGAGGTAGGAGCTCCTACAATGAGCAGTTCTTC.

Notes on this clone: Other DNA sequences in the sample encode the same CDR3. V is TRBV28 and J is TRBJ2-7; D not certain. The CDR3 sequence is 11 residues long. Germline assignment: CDR1 MDHEN and CDR2 SYDVKM. The V gene lost 1 base and the J gene lost 4 bases, with 2 bases spanning the gap. CDR3 in DNA: TGTGCCAGCAGTTTATTATACGAGCAGTACTTC. It yields the protein CASSLLYEQYF. Filled out from reference TRBV28 and TRBJ2-7, the complete variable domain reads DVKVTQSSRYLVKRTGEKVFLECVQDMDHENMFWYRQDPGLGLRLIYFSYDVKMKEKGDIPEGYSVSREKKERFSLILESASTNQTSMYLCASSLLYEQYFGPGTRLTVT.